Described below is a single T cell receptor (beta chain) sequence and its context. What it binds is unknown. These data originate in a study of CD8 T cells in ankylosing spondylitis. Study observations and caveats: A motif in TCR beta, a set of roughly eight highly homologous variants, appeared characteristic of ankylosing spondylitis blood.

The germline CDR1 and CDR2 sequences are LNHNV and YYDKDF (reference sequence). The CDR3 is made up of 17 amino acids. V lost 0 bases, J lost 1 base, and 8 bases stayed unmatched. TCRdb analysed the 5' RACE reads with MiXCR anew, one entry per CDR3 protein. The data show roughly 450,000 distinct CDR3 sequences, roughly a quarter seen once. The origin of this receptor is a male donor with ankylosing spondylitis. The chain links TRBV15 to TRBJ1-1; 7 positions match TRBD1. Sequenced input: blood, either unsorted or a sorted T cell fraction (not recorded which). The CDR3 loop is CATSRDHTGEENTEAFF. In DNA, the CDR3 is TGTGCCACCAGCAGAGATCATACAGGGGAGGAGAACACTGAAGCTTTCTTT. Combining the CDR3 with reference TRBV15 and TRBJ1-1 gives the whole variable domain DAMVIQNPRYQVTQFGKPVTLSCSQTLNHNVMYWYQQKSSQAPKLLFHYYDKDFNNEADTPDNFQSRRPNTSFCFLDIRSPGLGDTAMYLCATSRDHTGEENTEAFFGQGTRLTVV.